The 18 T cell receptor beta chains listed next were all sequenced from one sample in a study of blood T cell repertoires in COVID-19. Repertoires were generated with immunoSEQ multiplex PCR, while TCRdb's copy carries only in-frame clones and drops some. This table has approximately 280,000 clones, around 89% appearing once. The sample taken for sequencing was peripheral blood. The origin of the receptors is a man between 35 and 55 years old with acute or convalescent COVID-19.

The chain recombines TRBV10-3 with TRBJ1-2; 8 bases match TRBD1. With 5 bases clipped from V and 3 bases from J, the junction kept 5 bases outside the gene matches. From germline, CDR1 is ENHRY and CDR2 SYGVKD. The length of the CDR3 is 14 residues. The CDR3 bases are TGTGCCATCAGTTTATCGACAGGGGACTATGGCTACACCTTC. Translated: CAISLSTGDYGYTF.

CDR3 protein: CASSAPGQGNYGYTF. Here the CDR3 DNA reads TGTGCCAGTAGTGCTCCGGGACAGGGAAACTATGGCTACACCTTC. The chain couples TRBV19 to TRBJ1-2; 9 positions agree with TRBD1. Unmatched junction bases numbered 6, after V lost 5 bases and J lost 2 bases. The CDR3 has 15 amino acids. Germline CDR1 and CDR2: LNHDA and SQIVND (reference sequence).

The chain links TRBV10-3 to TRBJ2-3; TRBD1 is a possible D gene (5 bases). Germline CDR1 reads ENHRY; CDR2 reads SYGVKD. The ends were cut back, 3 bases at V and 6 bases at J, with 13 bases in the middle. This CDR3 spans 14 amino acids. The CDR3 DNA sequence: TGTGCCATCAGTGAAAGGCGGCAGGGTGATACGCAGTATTTT. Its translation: CAISERRQGDTQYF.

The CDR3 spells CASSFGTDNYGYTF. The CDR3 nucleotides read TGCGCCAGCAGCTTCGGGACTGATAACTATGGCTACACCTTC. The V gene is TRBV5-1, the J gene TRBJ1-2; perhaps TRBD1 as D (5 bases). The V gene's germline CDR1 is SGHRS and CDR2 YFSETQ. The CDR3 is made up of 14 amino acids. V was trimmed by 2 bases and J by 1 base, leaving 9 bases between them.

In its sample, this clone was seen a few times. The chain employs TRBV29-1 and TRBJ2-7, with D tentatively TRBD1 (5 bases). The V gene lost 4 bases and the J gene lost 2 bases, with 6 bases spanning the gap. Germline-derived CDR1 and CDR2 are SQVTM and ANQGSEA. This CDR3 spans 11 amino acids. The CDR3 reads CSVGQTYEQYF. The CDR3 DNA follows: TGCAGCGTTGGACAGACCTACGAGCAGTACTTC.

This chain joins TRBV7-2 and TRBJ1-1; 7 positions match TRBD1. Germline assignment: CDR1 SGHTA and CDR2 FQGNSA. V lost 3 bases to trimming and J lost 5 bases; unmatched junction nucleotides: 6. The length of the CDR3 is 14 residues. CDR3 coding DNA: TGTGCCAGCAGCTTTGACAGGGTAGGAACTGAAGCTTTCTTT. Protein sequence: CASSFDRVGTEAFF. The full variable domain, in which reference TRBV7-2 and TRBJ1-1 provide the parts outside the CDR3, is GAGVSQSPSNKVTEKGKDVELRCDPISGHTALYWYRQSLGQGLEFLIYFQGNSAPDKSGLPSDRFSAERTGGSVSTLTIQRTQQEDSAVYLCASSFDRVGTEAFFGQGTRLTVV.

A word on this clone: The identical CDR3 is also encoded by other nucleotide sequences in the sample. The DNA of the CDR3 is TGCGCCAGCAGCTTGGGGACAGGGGGTTCCTACGAGCAGTACTTC. It translates to CASSLGTGGSYEQYF. The chain has TRBV5-1 and TRBJ2-7; 10 bases are a match to TRBD1. CDR1 SGHRS and CDR2 YFSETQ come from the germline V gene. V lost 0 bases, J lost 1 base, and 1 base stayed unmatched. The length of the CDR3 is 15 residues.

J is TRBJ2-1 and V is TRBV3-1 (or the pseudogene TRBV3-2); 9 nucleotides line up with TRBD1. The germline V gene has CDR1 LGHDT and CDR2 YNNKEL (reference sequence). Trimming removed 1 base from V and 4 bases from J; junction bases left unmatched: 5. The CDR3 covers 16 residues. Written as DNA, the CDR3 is TGTGCCAGCAGCCAAGGACGGACAGGGGATTACAATGAGCAGTTCTTC. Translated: CASSQGRTGDYNEQFF.

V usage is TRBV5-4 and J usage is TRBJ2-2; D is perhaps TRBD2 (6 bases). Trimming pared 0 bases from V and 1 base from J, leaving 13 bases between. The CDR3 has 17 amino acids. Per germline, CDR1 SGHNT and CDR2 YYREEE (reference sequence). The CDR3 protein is CASSLVATRGNTGELFF. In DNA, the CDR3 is TGTGCCAGCAGCTTGGTTGCGACTAGAGGGAACACCGGGGAGCTGTTTTTT.

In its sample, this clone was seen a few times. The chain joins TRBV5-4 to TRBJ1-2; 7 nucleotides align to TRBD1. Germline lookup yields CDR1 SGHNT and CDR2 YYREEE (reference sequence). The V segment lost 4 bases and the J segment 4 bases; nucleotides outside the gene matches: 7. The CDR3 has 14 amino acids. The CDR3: CASSPTGSGYGYTF. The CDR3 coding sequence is TGTGCCAGCAGCCCGACAGGGAGTGGCTATGGCTACACCTTC.

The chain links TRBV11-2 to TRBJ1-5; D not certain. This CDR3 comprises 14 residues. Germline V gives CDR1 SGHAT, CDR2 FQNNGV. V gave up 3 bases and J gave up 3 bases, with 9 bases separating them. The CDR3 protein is CASSFSGDNQPQHF. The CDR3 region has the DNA TGTGCCAGCAGCTTCAGCGGGGACAATCAGCCCCAGCATTTT. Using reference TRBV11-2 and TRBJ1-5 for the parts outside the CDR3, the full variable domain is EAGVAQSPRYKIIEKRQSVAFWCNPISGHATLYWYQQILGQGPKLLIQFQNNGVVDDSQLPKDRFSAERLKGVDSTLKIQPAKLEDSAVYLCASSFSGDNQPQHFGDGTRLSIL.

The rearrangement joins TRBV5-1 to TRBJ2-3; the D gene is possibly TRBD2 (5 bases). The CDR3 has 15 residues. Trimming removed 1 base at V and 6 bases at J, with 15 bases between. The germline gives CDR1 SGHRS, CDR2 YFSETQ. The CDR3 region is CASSLNLATSDTQYF. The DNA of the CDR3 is TGCGCCAGCAGCTTGAACCTAGCAACTTCGGATACGCAGTATTTT.

CDR3 sequence reads: CASSSNRQPQHF. CDR3 DNA: TGTGCCAGCAGTTCGAACCGGCAGCCCCAGCATTTT. The J gene is TRBJ1-5, the V gene TRBV7-9; D is unclear. Trimming shortened V by 6 bases and J by 7 bases, and 10 bases separated the two germline ends. Germline CDR1 and CDR2: SEHNR and FQNEAQ (reference sequence). This CDR3 contains 12 residues.

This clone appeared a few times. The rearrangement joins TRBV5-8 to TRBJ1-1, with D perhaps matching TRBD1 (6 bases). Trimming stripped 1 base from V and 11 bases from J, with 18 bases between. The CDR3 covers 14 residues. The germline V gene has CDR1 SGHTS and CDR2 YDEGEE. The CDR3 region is CASSLTGLGFRAFF. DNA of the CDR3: TGTGCCAGCAGCTTGACAGGGTTGGGTTTTCGGGCTTTCTTT.

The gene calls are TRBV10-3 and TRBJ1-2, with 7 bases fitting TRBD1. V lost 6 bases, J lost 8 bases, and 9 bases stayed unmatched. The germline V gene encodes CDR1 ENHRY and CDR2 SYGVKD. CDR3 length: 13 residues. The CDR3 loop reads CAISRDSNGGYTF. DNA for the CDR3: TGTGCCATCAGCCGGGACAGTAACGGAGGCTACACCTTC.

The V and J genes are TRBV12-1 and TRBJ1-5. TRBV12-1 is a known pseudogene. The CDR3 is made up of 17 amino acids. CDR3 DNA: TGTGCCAGCAGCTTTGTGGGCAGGTCGGAGGGCAATCAGCCCCAGCATTTT. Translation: CASSFVGRSEGNQPQHF.

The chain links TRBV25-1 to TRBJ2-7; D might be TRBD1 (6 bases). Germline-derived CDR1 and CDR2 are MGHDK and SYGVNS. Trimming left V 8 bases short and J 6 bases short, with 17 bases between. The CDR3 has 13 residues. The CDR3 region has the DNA TGTGCCAGCCAGGGACACGCGCTGGGCGAGCAGTACTTC. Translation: CASQGHALGEQYF.

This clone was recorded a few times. As DNA, the CDR3 is TGCGCCAGCAGCTTCGGGGGACGTGGAGGCTACGAGCAGTACTTC. The encoded protein is CASSFGGRGGYEQYF. The chain links TRBV5-1 to TRBJ2-7; TRBD2 is a possible D gene (6 bases). Trimming shortened V by 2 bases and J by 3 bases, and 15 bases separated the two germline ends. CDR1 SGHRS and CDR2 YFSETQ come from the germline V gene. The length of the CDR3 is 15 residues.